This T cell receptor beta chain was identified during a study of a mutant IDH1 vaccine in newly diagnosed glioma. The repertoire was sequenced with immunoSEQ multiplex PCR; TCRdb's copy has only in-frame clones and lacks some. The data show about 34,000 clones, approximately 90% seen once. Time point given: week 47, end of study. In every dose of vaccine, 300 ug of mutant IDH1 20-mer peptide was given alongside topical imiquimod. Germline V lookup: CDR1 SGDLS, CDR2 YYNGEE. This CDR3 has 12 amino acids. As regards this clone: Antigen: not known.

The TCR was taken from a woman in her 30s with glioma. The chain couples TRBV9 to TRBJ1-3; D remains unclear. This specimen consisted of PBMCs, obtained from a glioma patient whose treatment included an IDH1 peptide vaccine. CDR3 nucleotides: TGTGCTAGCGGTGGTGAAGGAAACACCATATATTTT. Translation: CASGGEGNTIYF.